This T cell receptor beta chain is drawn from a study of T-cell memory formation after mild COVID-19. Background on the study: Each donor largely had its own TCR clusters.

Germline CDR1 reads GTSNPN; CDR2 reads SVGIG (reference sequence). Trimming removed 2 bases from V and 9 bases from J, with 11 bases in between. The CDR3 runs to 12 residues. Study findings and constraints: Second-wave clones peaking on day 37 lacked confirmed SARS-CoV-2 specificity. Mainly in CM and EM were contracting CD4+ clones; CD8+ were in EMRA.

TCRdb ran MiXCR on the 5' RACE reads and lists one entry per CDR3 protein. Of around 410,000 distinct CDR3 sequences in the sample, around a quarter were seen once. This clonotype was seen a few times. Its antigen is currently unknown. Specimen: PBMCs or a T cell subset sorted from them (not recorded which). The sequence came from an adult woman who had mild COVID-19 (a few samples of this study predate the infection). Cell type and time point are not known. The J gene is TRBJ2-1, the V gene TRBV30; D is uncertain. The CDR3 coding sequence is TGTGCCTGGAGTCCGGACGGCGGTGAGCAGTTCTTC. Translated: CAWSPDGGEQFF.